A single T cell receptor (beta chain) is shown here with its context. This entry belongs to a study of T cells in narcolepsy. Study at large: Donors had narcolepsy type 1 or type 2, or were healthy controls.

V shed 5 bases and J shed 15 bases, with 20 bases lying between them. The germline CDR1 and CDR2 sequences are SGHTA and FQGNSA. This CDR3 is built from 13 residues. Sequencing used immunoSEQ multiplex PCR; TCRdb keeps in-frame clones, though not all of them. The data show 24,000 or so clones, roughly four fifths seen once. The clonotype comes from a human donor with narcolepsy. The chain carries TRBV7-2 and TRBJ2-1; D could derive from TRBD1 or TRBD2 (7 bases each). Sequenced sample: CD45RA- memory CD4+ T cells from PBMCs. The CDR3 loop reads CASSTRDREGRFF. CDR3 DNA sequence: TGTGCCAGCAGCACCCGAGACAGGGAGGGGCGGTTCTTC.